This T cell receptor beta chain was profiled in a study of CD8+ T cells in alopecia areata. The wider study: Scoring treated patients' severity relied on the percentage of scalp area affected. Notes on the study in general: Scalp clonality decreased significantly with tofacitinib, and so did expanded CD8+ clones among the top 100.

This clone was detected only once. Antigen: not known. RNA extraction was followed by reverse transcription into cDNA, which acted as the sequencing template. Libraries were prepared by immunoSEQ multiplex PCR; TCRdb keeps only in-frame clonotypes and omits some of them. Here the sample spans about 250,000 clones, 60% being singletons. Stated treatment: oral pan-JAK inhibitor, 5-10 mg twice daily. Patients with alopecia areata provided lesional scalp punch biopsies as well as peripheral blood. Germline V gene lookup returns CDR1 SGHDT and CDR2 YYEEEE. The CDR3 length is 15 residues. The V end was cut by 5 bases, the J end by 0 bases, with 9 bases between.

The V gene is TRBV5-6, the J gene TRBJ2-6, with no clear D. The receptor's source is a human donor with alopecia areata. The sequencing here drew on CD4+ T cells sorted from blood, taken between weeks 51 and 52, from a patient treated with tofacitinib. The CDR3 DNA sequence: TGTGCCAGCAGGGCAGGAGTCTCTGGGGCCAACGTCCTGACTTTC. Amino acids: CASRAGVSGANVLTF.